This T cell receptor (beta chain) emerged from a study of blood T cell repertoires in COVID-19. The germline V gene has CDR1 DFQATT and CDR2 SNEGSKA (reference sequence). Trimming at V came to 0 bases and at J to 12 bases, leaving 1 base not matched to a gene. This CDR3 has 11 residues. Generated by immunoSEQ multiplex PCR, the TCRdb table keeps only in-frame clones and is missing some. The sample shows around 300,000 clones, 80% to 95% of them seen only once. V gene TRBV20-1 combines with J gene TRBJ2-1; 8 nucleotides agree with TRBD2. Material: PBMCs or T cells enriched from blood (not recorded which). The receptor's source is a woman aged 25 to 39 who had recovered from COVID-19. The CDR3 nucleotides read TGCAGTGCTAGAGATGGGACTAGGCAGTTCTTC. Its protein is CSARDGTRQFF.